The entry that follows covers one T cell receptor (beta chain) sequence. The data belong to a study of blood T cell repertoires in COVID-19. The CDR3 loop spans 14 amino acids. Germline CDR1 is SGDLS and CDR2 is YYNGEE. The V segment lost 3 bases and the J segment 5 bases; nucleotides outside the gene matches: 5. Clones were read by immunoSEQ multiplex PCR, and TCRdb kept only the in-frame ones, dropping some. The repertoire has approximately 150,000 clones, more than 70% of them found once; the top ten carry about 1.6%. Input material: peripheral blood. The V call is TRBV9, the J call TRBJ1-2; 9 bases are shared with TRBD1. The clonotype was recovered from a human donor in a cohort sampled during active COVID-19. As DNA, the CDR3 is TGTGCCAGCAGCGGAGGACAGGGGACGTATGGCTACACCTTC. Its translation: CASSGGQGTYGYTF. Looking up the rest from reference TRBV9 and TRBJ1-2 gives the full variable domain: DSGVTQTPKHLITATGQRVTLRCSPRSGDLSVYWYQQSLDQGLQFLIQYYNGEERAKGNILERFSAQQFPDLHSELNLSSLELGDSALYFCASSGGQGTYGYTFGSGTRLTVV.